These 7 T cell receptor beta chains share one sample of origin, sequenced in a study of cytomegalovirus exposure and HLA in healthy donors. Both 60 Vbeta primers and 13 Jbeta primers went into the PCR. The protocol was immunoSEQ multiplex PCR, while the TCRdb copy is restricted to in-frame clones and leaves out a portion. This repertoire shows approximately 120,000 clones, 75% to 80% found once; its top ten account for 3.6%. The specimen sequenced was PBMCs. The receptors were sampled from a middle-aged man in good health and CMV-seronegative.

V and J are TRBV5-1 and TRBJ1-4; D ambiguous. Germline values: CDR1 SGHRS, CDR2 YFSETQ. The CDR3 runs to 14 residues. The V gene lost 2 bases and the J gene lost 8 bases, with 13 bases spanning the gap. CDR3 coding DNA: TGCGCCAGCAGCTTTTTTACGGGTGGGGAAAAACTGTTTTTT. This encodes CASSFFTGGEKLFF.

This chain joins TRBV27 and TRBJ2-7; weak D call: TRBD1 (6 bases). Deletions cut 6 bases from V and 3 bases from J, with 12 bases between. Germline V gene data show CDR1 as MNHEY and CDR2 as SMNVEV (reference sequence). The CDR3 consists of 13 residues. CDR3 region: CASRPGQLYEQYF. The CDR3 nucleotides read TGTGCCAGCAGGCCCGGACAGCTCTACGAGCAGTACTTC.

This chain uses TRBV5-4 with TRBJ1-2; D may be TRBD1 (6 bases). In germline, CDR1 is SGHNT, CDR2 YYREEE (reference sequence). The V end was cut by 0 bases, the J end by 4 bases, with 10 bases between. The CDR3 spans 14 residues. CDR3 sequence (DNA): TGTGCCAGCAGCTTGGGGCAGGGGATCTATGGCTACACCTTC. The encoded protein is CASSLGQGIYGYTF.

V and J are TRBV9 and TRBJ1-4; TRBD1 aligns across 7 bases. V lost 0 bases, J lost 4 bases, and 3 bases stayed unmatched. The germline V gene has CDR1 SGDLS and CDR2 YYNGEE. This CDR3 has 15 residues. The CDR3 reads CASSVGQGFNEKLFF. CDR3 sequence (DNA): TGTGCCAGCAGCGTAGGACAGGGTTTTAATGAAAAACTGTTTTTT.

This clone was observed a handful of times. The V gene is TRBV19, the J gene TRBJ1-2, with 9 bases identical to TRBD1. V shed 7 bases, J shed 1 base, and the junction held 10 bases outside the gene matches. The CDR3 is 16 residues long. Germline-derived CDR1 and CDR2 are LNHDA and SQIVND (reference sequence). DNA for the CDR3: TGTGCCAGTAAAAACCCATGGACAGGGGTTAACTATGGCTACACCTTC. This encodes CASKNPWTGVNYGYTF. The full variable domain, rest sourced from reference TRBV19 and TRBJ1-2, is DGGITQSPKYLFRKEGQNVTLSCEQNLNHDAMYWYRQDPGQGLRLIYYSQIVNDFQKGDIAEGYSVSREKKESFPLTVTSAQKNPTAFYLCASKNPWTGVNYGYTFGSGTRLTVV.

The CDR3, as DNA: TGCGCCAGCAGCCAACAGACAGGACTTTACTACGAGCAGTACTTC. This codes for CASSQQTGLYYEQYF. The chain is built from TRBV4-1 and TRBJ2-7; D might be TRBD1 (6 bases). V lost 2 bases, J lost 3 bases, and 14 bases lay in between. The CDR3 runs to 15 residues. Per the germline V gene, CDR1 is MGHRA and CDR2 is YSYEKL.

The rearrangement links TRBV5-6 to TRBJ2-3; D is possibly TRBD1 (6 bases). Trimming removed 0 bases at V and 4 bases at J, with 12 bases between. Germline values: CDR1 SGHDT, CDR2 YYEEEE. The CDR3 extends over 15 amino acids. The CDR3, as DNA: TGTGCCAGCAGCTTGGGGACTGAGGGGGCAGATACGCAGTATTTT. Encoded protein: CASSLGTEGADTQYF. The full variable domain, its missing parts supplied by reference TRBV5-6 and TRBJ2-3, is DAGVTQSPTHLIKTRGQQVTLRCSPKSGHDTVSWYQQALGQGPQFIFQYYEEEERQRGNFPDRFSGHQFPNYSSELNVNALLLGDSALYLCASSLGTEGADTQYFGPGTRLTVL.